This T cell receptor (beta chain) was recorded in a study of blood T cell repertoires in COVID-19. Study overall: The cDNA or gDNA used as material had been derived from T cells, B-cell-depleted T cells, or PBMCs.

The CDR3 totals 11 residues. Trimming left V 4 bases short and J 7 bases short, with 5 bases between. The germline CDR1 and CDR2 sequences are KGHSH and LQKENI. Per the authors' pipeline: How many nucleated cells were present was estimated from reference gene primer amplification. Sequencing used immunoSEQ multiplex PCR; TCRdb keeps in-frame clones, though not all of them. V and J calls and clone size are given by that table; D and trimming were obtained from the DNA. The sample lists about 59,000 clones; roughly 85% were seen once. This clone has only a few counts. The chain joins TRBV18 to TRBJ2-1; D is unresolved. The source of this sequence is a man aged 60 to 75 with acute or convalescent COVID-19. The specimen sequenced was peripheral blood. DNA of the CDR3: TGTGCCAGCTCACTCCAAAATGAGCAGTTCTTC. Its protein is CASSLQNEQFF.